Listed below are T cell receptor beta chains from one sample, sequenced in a study of sequential checkpoint blockade in melanoma. Sequencing used immunoSEQ multiplex PCR; TCRdb keeps in-frame clones, though not all of them. Here the sample spans more than 950 clones, roughly 19% being singletons. Sequences were derived from tumor tissue (inferred from file names), sampled from a patient given nivolumab and ipilimumab in sequence. Receptors originate from a human donor with melanoma. Both conserved end residues are part of each CDR3. D genes are given only for firm matches. Clone size is not always given. Where it is, it says once, few, many or a class for expanded clones.

cdr3_aa cdr3_nt v_call cdr3_length j_call d_call clone_size
CASSPSQETQYF TGTGCCAGCTCACCATCCCAAGAGACCCAGTACTTC TRBV18 12 TRBJ2-5 NA NA
CASSLGGTREKLFF TGTGCCAGCAGTTTAGGAGGGACTCGGGAAAAACTGTTTTTT TRBV28 14 TRBJ1-4 NA few
CASSQSRGEVEQYF TGTGCCAGCAGCCAGTCCAGGGGAGAGGTCGAGCAGTACTTC TRBV11-3 14 TRBJ2-7 NA medium-sized
CASTSGSYNEQFF TGCGCCAGCACTAGCGGGTCCTACAATGAGCAGTTCTTC TRBV10-2 13 TRBJ2-1 TRBD2 NA
CASSLAGGNQPQHF TGTGCCAGCAGCTTGGCAGGAGGGAATCAGCCCCAGCATTTT TRBV11-3 14 TRBJ1-5 NA medium-sized
CASSPRMSRGQETQYF TGTGCCAGCAGCCCCCGTATGAGCAGGGGCCAAGAGACCCAGTACTTC TRBV11-3 16 TRBJ2-5 NA medium-sized
CASSTEHRGSKEGGYTF TGTGCCAGTAGTACCGAGCACCGGGGGTCTAAAGAGGGTGGCTACACCTTC TRBV19 17 TRBJ1-2 NA few
CVRSLVRECNQPQHF TGTGTCAGAAGCTTAGTTAGGGAATGCAATCAGCCCCAGCATTTT TRBV7-5 15 TRBJ1-5 NA medium-sized
CASGSTGTGNTGELFF TGTGCCAGCGGCTCGACGGGGACGGGGAACACCGGGGAGCTGTTTTTT TRBV12-5 16 TRBJ2-2 NA NA
CATKTRPSYNEQFF TGTGCCACCAAGACTAGACCCAGCTACAATGAGCAGTTCTTC TRBV6-8 14 TRBJ2-1 NA NA
CASSPFGGGTEAFF TGTGCCAGCAGTCCCTTTGGAGGAGGTACTGAAGCTTTCTTT TRBV11-3 14 TRBJ1-1 NA large
CASSRGTSGADTYEQYF TGTGCCAGCAGCCGAGGGACTAGCGGGGCAGATACCTACGAGCAGTACTTC TRBV11-3 17 TRBJ2-7 TRBD2 medium-sized
CASSETGARAYEQYF TGTGCCAGCAGTGAAACGGGCGCTAGGGCCTACGAGCAGTACTTC TRBV25-1 15 TRBJ2-7 NA NA
CASSLGANTEAFF TGTGCCAGCAGCTTAGGCGCGAACACTGAAGCTTTCTTT TRBV7-1 13 TRBJ1-1 NA medium-sized
CASSLAGQGTTEAFF TGCGCCAGCAGCTTGGCCGGTCAGGGCACCACTGAAGCTTTCTTT TRBV5-1 15 TRBJ1-1 NA NA
CASSLVAGGAEQYF TGTGCCAGCAGCTTAGTGGCAGGGGGAGCCGAGCAGTACTTC TRBV11-3 14 TRBJ2-7 TRBD1 medium-sized
CASSLVGVGWLNTEAFF TGCGCCAGCAGCTTGGTCGGGGTTGGGTGGTTGAATACTGAAGCTTTCTTT TRBV5-1 17 TRBJ1-1 NA NA
CASTQGTLGANVLTF TGTGCCAGCACCCAGGGAACGCTGGGGGCCAACGTCCTGACTTTC TRBV9 15 TRBJ2-6 NA medium-sized
CASSSIAGGPKTQYF TGCGCCAGCAGCTCAATAGCGGGGGGGCCGAAGACCCAGTACTTC TRBV5-1 15 TRBJ2-5 TRBD2 NA
CASSYSIGLNTEAFF TGTGCCAGCAGTTACTCGATAGGGCTGAACACTGAAGCTTTCTTT TRBV6-8 15 TRBJ1-1 NA few
CASSLDPGHANSPLHF TGCGCCAGCAGCTTGGATCCGGGACACGCCAATTCACCCCTCCACTTT TRBV5-1 16 TRBJ1-6 NA NA
CASSYSGVDGTQYF TGTGCCAGCAGTTACTCGGGAGTGGATGGGACCCAGTACTTC TRBV6-8 14 TRBJ2-5 NA few
CASSLLVGELFF TGTGCCAGCAGTCTCCTGGTCGGGGAGCTGTTTTTT TRBV6-8 12 TRBJ2-2 NA NA
CASSLPLGEGYEQFF TGCGCCAGCAGCTTGCCTTTGGGGGAGGGCTATGAGCAGTTCTTC TRBV5-1 15 TRBJ2-1 TRBD2 NA
CASSQGGFSGANVLTF TGTGCCAGCAGCCAGGGGGGGTTCTCTGGGGCCAACGTCCTGACTTTC TRBV14 16 TRBJ2-6 TRBD2 NA
CASSLVRDNPYEQYF TGTGCCAGCAGCCTCGTCAGGGACAACCCCTACGAGCAGTACTTC TRBV11-3 15 TRBJ2-7 NA medium-sized
CASSDRTGNTGELFF TGCGCCAGCAGTGATAGGACAGGAAACACCGGGGAGCTGTTTTTT TRBV10-2 15 TRBJ2-2 TRBD1 NA
CSVERGEAGLLQQFF TGCAGCGTTGAACGGGGGGAGGCCGGGCTCCTCCAGCAGTTCTTC TRBV29-1 15 TRBJ2-1 TRBD2 NA
CASSFRTANTGELFF TGTGCCAGCAGCTTCCGGACTGCGAACACCGGGGAGCTGTTTTTT TRBV11-3 15 TRBJ2-2 NA medium-sized
CASTWGRDYGYTF TGTGCCAGTACCTGGGGGAGGGACTATGGCTACACCTTC TRBV19 13 TRBJ1-2 NA once
CASSRDRPTEAFF TGTGCCAGCAGTAGGGACAGGCCCACTGAAGCTTTCTTT TRBV28 13 TRBJ1-1 TRBD1 NA
CASRLAGAYNEQFF TGTGCCAGCAGGCTAGCGGGGGCCTACAATGAGCAGTTCTTC TRBV6-8 14 TRBJ2-1 TRBD2 few
CASSLVAGSNEQFF TGTGCCAGCAGTTTGGTAGCGGGGTCCAATGAGCAGTTCTTC TRBV28 14 TRBJ2-1 TRBD2 NA
CATSRVLAGATEAFF TGTGCCACCAGCAGAGTTCTAGCAGGGGCCACTGAAGCTTTCTTT TRBV15 15 TRBJ1-1 NA large